This T cell receptor beta chain was recovered during a study of identical twins. Study outcomes and limitations: Excess low generation probability was seen in twin-shared out-of-frame alpha sequences. Models came in too low on out-of-frame TCR alpha sharing in monozygotic twins. Clonotypes of the beta chain that were abundant in cord blood carried fewer insertions (memory repertoires showed none).

V lost 1 base, J lost 3 bases, and 15 bases lay in between. Germline CDR1 and CDR2: SGHTA and FQGNSA. CDR3 length: 16 amino acids. TCRdb recomputed calls from the 5' RACE reads with MiXCR, one row per CDR3 protein. The sample carries about 570,000 distinct CDR3 sequences, just under 10% recorded once. Of note for this clonotype: Its antigen is not known.

In addition, the sample was reused for a study of yellow fever vaccine responses in identical twins. Per that paper: Reports say the vaccine T cell response in twins looked partly convergent and partly personalized.

J is TRBJ1-1 and V is TRBV7-2, with a weak D call TRBD1 (5 bases). Material: PBMCs. This TCR was recovered from a woman between 18 and 29 years old in good health. The CDR3 sequence is CASSLVSRQGDTEAFF. The DNA for the CDR3 is TGTGCCAGCAGCTTAGTTTCTCGTCAGGGAGACACTGAAGCTTTCTTT.